The 2 T cell receptor beta chains listed next were all sequenced from one sample in a study of identical twins' blood T cells (dated by TCRdb to between 2011 and 2013). Receptor amplification or capture employed 5' RACE. Sequencer: Illumina Genome Analyzer IIx. TCRdb trimmed the raw reads at Q25, called clones with MiXCR and kept productive beta chains. Here each entry gathers all rows of one CDR3 protein and keeps the most common genes and DNA. The sample table shows roughly 340,000 distinct CDR3 sequences, and roughly 31% are seen once. Of the sample, about 6% is held by the ten largest clones. The sequenced sample was PBMCs. The receptors here all came from a woman aged 18-55 years in good health.

The V and J genes are TRBV12-3 or TRBV12-4 and TRBJ1-2; D not certain. V was pared by 3 bases and J by 4 bases, with 9 bases between. There are 13 residues in the CDR3. CDR3 bases: TGTGCCAGCAGTTTCCCCGGGAGCTATGGCTACACCTTC. Encoded protein: CASSFPGSYGYTF.

This clonotype was detected a few times. The chain employs TRBV19 and TRBJ2-1; 8 nucleotides match TRBD1. CDR1 and CDR2 from the germline V gene are LNHDA and SQIVND (reference sequence). The CDR3 spans 16 residues. Trimming removed 5 bases from V and 4 bases from J; junction bases left unmatched: 10. This chain's CDR3 is CASSPIDRGHYNEQFF. The CDR3 bases are TGTGCCAGTAGTCCCATCGACAGGGGCCATTACAATGAGCAGTTCTTC. The full variable domain, with the rest looked up from reference TRBV19 and TRBJ2-1, is DGGITQSPKYLFRKEGQNVTLSCEQNLNHDAMYWYRQDPGQGLRLIYYSQIVNDFQKGDIAEGYSVSREKKESFPLTVTSAQKNPTAFYLCASSPIDRGHYNEQFFGPGTRLTVL.